The 9 T cell receptor beta chains in this list originate from one sample, sequenced in a study of T cells in Graves' hyperthyroidism and ophthalmopathy. There were TCR beta CDR3 regions amplified from RNA transcripts. An initial round of RT-PCR targeting the TCR CDR3 relied on the HTBI primer set. TCRdb itself ran the multiplex PCR reads through MiXCR, one entry per CDR3 protein. The sample shows some 490,000 distinct CDR3 sequences, around 16% of them seen only once. The sample taken for sequencing was blood. The receptors originated from a woman in her twenties or thirties with Graves' ophthalmopathy.

This clonotype was recorded a few times. This chain connects TRBV9 to TRBJ2-7; maybe TRBD1 (6 bases). Germline lookup yields CDR1 SGDLS and CDR2 YYNGEE. V lost 3 bases and J lost 3, with 13 bases in between. The CDR3 is 14 residues long. The CDR3 DNA reads TGTGCCAGCAGCGAAGGGGGACAAGACTACGAGCAGTACTTC. Residues: CASSEGGQDYEQYF.

CDR3 amino acids: CSARDLGTSGGRDYEQYF. The CDR3 nucleotides are TGCAGTGCTAGAGATTTAGGGACTAGCGGAGGCAGGGACTACGAGCAGTACTTC. The genes are TRBV20-1 and TRBJ2-7, with 11 bases lining up with TRBD2. The V gene's germline CDR1 is DFQATT and CDR2 SNEGSKA (reference sequence). The CDR3 runs 18 residues. The V gene end was trimmed by 0 bases and the J gene end by 3 bases; junction bases not matched to a gene: 13.

With respect to this clonotype: Possible read error: a much larger clone is one base away. The chain joins TRBV19 to TRBJ1-1; no firm D call. CDR1 is LNHDA and CDR2 is SQIVND in the germline V gene (reference sequence). The ends were cut back, 0 bases at V and 0 bases at J, with 8 bases in the middle. CDR3 length: 15 amino acids. The CDR3 here is CASSIDPTLNTEAFF. Here the CDR3 DNA reads TGTGCCAGTAGTATAGATCCTACCCTGAACACTGAAGCTTTCTTT.

This clonotype was detected a few times. The chain carries TRBV24-1 and TRBJ1-1; TRBD1 aligns across 8 bases. The CDR3 is 14 residues long. CDR1 KGHDR and CDR2 SFDVKD come from the germline V gene. The J segment lost 6 bases and the V segment lost 3 bases, leaving 5 bases of the junction unmatched. The CDR3 protein is CATSDAQGAAEAFF. The CDR3 DNA sequence: TGTGCCACCAGTGATGCCCAGGGGGCCGCTGAAGCTTTCTTT.

This clonotype showed up many times. The chain joins TRBV11-2 to TRBJ2-1; TRBD1 matches 7 bases. Germline CDR1 and CDR2: SGHAT and FQNNGV. The CDR3 has 17 amino acids. The junction had 13 bases not matched to a gene; V was cut back by 3 bases and J by 5 bases. The CDR3 loop reads CASSLAHEGAPHNEQFF. As DNA, the CDR3 is TGTGCCAGCAGCTTGGCCCACGAGGGGGCTCCCCACAATGAGCAGTTCTTC. Full variable domain (remainder filled in from reference TRBV11-2 and TRBJ2-1): EAGVAQSPRYKIIEKRQSVAFWCNPISGHATLYWYQQILGQGPKLLIQFQNNGVVDDSQLPKDRFSAERLKGVDSTLKIQPAKLEDSAVYLCASSLAHEGAPHNEQFFGPGTRLTVL.

This clonotype turned up a few times. J is TRBJ2-3 and V is TRBV5-1; D gene ambiguous. Trimming cost V 4 bases and J 1 base, with 13 bases left between them. The CDR3 has 15 amino acids. Germline values: CDR1 SGHRS, CDR2 YFSETQ. The CDR3 loop reads CASSPMWSGTDTQYF. Here the CDR3 DNA reads TGCGCCAGCAGCCCCATGTGGTCAGGCACAGATACGCAGTATTTT.

The V call is TRBV4-1, the J call TRBJ2-7; 15 bases map to TRBD2. After removal of 0 bases from V and 0 bases from J, the junction contained 21 bases not matched to a gene. The CDR3 contains 24 residues. Germline loops: CDR1 MGHRA, CDR2 YSYEKL. CDR3 in DNA: TGCGCCAGCAGCCAAGAACCGGGACTAGCGGGAGGATCTTGGCTAAACCCTCCCTCCTACGAGCAGTACTTC. It codes for CASSQEPGLAGGSWLNPPSYEQYF.

At least ten counts were recorded for this clonotype. The chain has TRBV11-2 and TRBJ2-2; D is uncertain. The V end lost 5 bases, the J end lost 1 base, and 11 bases lay between the germline ends. The CDR3 length is 15 residues. Germline values: CDR1 SGHAT, CDR2 FQNNGV. The CDR3 nucleotides read TGTGCCAGCAGCCGTTCGTTGGGGAACACCGGGGAGCTGTTTTTT. Its translation: CASSRSLGNTGELFF.

The chain employs TRBV3-1 and TRBJ2-7, with 11 bases identical to TRBD2. V was clipped by 1 base and J by 5 bases; unmatched bases: 7. This CDR3 has 16 residues. CDR1 is LGHDT, CDR2 YNNKEL, per germline (reference sequence). This CDR3 is CASSQGSSGRMNEQYF. The CDR3 nucleotides are TGTGCCAGCAGCCAAGGGTCTAGCGGGAGGATGAACGAGCAGTACTTC.